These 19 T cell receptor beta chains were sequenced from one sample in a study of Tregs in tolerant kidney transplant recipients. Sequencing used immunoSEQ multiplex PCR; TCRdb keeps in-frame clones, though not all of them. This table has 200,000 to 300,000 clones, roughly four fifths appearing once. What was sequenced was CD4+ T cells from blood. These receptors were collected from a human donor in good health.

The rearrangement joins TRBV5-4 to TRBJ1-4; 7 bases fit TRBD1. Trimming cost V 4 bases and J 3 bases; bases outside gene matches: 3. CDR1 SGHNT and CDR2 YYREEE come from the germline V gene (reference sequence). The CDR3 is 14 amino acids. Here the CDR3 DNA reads TGTGCCAGCAGCAGGGACAGTTCTAATGAAAAACTGTTTTTT. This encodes CASSRDSSNEKLFF.

CDR3: CASGPPGHLYEQYF. CDR3 sequence (DNA): TGTGCCAGCGGCCCCCCCGGACATCTCTACGAGCAGTACTTC. The chain recombines TRBV27 with TRBJ2-5; tentative D call: TRBD1 (5 bases). Judging by the DNA end, TRBJ2-7 fits better; the J call may be wrong. The CDR3 length is 14 residues. Germline CDR1 is MNHEY and CDR2 is SMNVEV (reference sequence).

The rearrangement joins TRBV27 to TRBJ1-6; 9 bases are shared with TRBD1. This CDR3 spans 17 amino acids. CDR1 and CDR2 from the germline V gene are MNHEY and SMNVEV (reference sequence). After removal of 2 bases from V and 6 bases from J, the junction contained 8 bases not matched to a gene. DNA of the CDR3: TGTGCCAGCAGTTTAGACACCTCGACAGGGGGTAATTCACCCCTCCACTTT. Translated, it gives CASSLDTSTGGNSPLHF.

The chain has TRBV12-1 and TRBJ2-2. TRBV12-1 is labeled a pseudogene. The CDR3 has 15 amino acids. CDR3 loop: CASSFRLGGTGELFF. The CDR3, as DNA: TGTGCCAGCAGCTTTCGACTAGGGGGCACCGGGGAGCTGTTTTTT.

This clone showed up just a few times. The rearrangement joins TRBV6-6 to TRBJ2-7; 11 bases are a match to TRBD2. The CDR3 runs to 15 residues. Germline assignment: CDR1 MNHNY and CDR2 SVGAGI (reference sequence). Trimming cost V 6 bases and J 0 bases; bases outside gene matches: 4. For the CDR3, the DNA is TGTGCCAGCAGCCCTACTAGCGGGAGCTCCTACGAGCAGTACTTC. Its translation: CASSPTSGSSYEQYF.

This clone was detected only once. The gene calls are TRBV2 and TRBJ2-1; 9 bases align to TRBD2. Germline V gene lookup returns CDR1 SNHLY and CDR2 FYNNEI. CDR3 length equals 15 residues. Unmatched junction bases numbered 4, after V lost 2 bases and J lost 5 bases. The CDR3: CASSESGRSDNEQFF. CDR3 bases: TGTGCCAGCAGTGAAAGCGGGAGGTCTGACAATGAGCAGTTCTTC. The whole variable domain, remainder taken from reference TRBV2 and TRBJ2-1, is EPEVTQTPSHQVTQMGQEVILRCVPISNHLYFYWYRQILGQKVEFLVSFYNNEISEKSEIFDDQFSVERPDGSNFTLKIRSTKLEDSAMYFCASSESGRSDNEQFFGPGTRLTVL.

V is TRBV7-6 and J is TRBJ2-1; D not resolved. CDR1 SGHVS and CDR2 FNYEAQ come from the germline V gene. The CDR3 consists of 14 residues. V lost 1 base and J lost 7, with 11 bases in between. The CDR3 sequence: CASSLEATPNEQFF. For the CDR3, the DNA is TGTGCCAGCAGCTTAGAGGCAACCCCTAATGAGCAGTTCTTC.

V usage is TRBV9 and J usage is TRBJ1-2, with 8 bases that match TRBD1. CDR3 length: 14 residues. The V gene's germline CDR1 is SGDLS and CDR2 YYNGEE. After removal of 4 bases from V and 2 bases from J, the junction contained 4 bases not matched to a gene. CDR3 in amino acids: CASSIGQGNYGYTF. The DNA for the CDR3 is TGTGCCAGCAGCATCGGACAGGGAAACTATGGCTACACCTTC.

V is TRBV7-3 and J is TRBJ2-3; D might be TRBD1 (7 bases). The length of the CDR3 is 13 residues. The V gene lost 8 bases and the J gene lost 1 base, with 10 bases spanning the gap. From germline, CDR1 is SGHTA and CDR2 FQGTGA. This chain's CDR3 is CASSRGGTDTQYF. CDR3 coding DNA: TGTGCCAGCTCCAGGGGGGGCACAGATACGCAGTATTTT.

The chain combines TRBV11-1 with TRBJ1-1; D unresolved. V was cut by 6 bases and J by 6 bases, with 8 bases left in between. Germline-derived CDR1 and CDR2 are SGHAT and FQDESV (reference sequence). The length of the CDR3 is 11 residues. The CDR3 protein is CASSPVAEAFF. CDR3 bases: TGTGCCAGCAGTCCTGTGGCTGAAGCTTTCTTT.

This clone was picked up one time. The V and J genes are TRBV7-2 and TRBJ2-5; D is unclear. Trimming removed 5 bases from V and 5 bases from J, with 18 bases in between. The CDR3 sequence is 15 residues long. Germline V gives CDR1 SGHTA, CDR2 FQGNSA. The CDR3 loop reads CASSPPRRIPETQYF. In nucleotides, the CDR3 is TGTGCCAGCAGCCCCCCCCGACGTATTCCTGAGACCCAGTACTTC.

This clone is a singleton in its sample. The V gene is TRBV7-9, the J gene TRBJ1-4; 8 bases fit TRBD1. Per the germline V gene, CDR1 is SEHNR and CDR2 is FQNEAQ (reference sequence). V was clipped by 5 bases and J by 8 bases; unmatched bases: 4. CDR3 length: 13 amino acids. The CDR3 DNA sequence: TGTGCCAGCAGCCAAAGACAGGGGGAAAAACTGTTTTTT. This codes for CASSQRQGEKLFF.

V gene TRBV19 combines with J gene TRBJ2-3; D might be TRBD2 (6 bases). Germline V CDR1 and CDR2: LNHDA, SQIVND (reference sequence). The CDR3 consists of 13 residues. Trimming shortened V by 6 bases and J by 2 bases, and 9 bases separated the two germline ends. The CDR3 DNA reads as TGTGCCAGTAGCGGGAGACCCACAGATACGCAGTATTTT. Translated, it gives CASSGRPTDTQYF.

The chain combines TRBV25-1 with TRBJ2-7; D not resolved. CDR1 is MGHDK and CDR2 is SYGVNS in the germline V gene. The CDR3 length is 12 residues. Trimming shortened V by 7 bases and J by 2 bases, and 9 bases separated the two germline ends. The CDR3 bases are TGTGCCAGCAACGTGGGAACCTACGAGCAGTACTTC. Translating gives CASNVGTYEQYF.

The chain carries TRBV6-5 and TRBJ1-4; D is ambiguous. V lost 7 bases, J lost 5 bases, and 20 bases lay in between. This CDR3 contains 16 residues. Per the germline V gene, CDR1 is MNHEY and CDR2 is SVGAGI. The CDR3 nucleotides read TGTGCCAGCACTTCCTCGACTCAGGTTACGAATGAAAAACTGTTTTTT. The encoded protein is CASTSSTQVTNEKLFF.

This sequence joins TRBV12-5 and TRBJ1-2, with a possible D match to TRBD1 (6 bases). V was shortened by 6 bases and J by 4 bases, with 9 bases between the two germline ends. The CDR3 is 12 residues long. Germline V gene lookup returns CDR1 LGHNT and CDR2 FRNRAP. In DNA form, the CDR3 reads TGTGCTAGTGGCCGGGACATCTATGGCTACACCTTC. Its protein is CASGRDIYGYTF.

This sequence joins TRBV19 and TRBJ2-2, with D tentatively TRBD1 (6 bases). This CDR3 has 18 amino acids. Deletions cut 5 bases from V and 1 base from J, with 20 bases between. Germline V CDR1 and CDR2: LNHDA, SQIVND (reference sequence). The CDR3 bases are TGTGCCAGTAGTGCGCCGGCGTGGGGGCAATGGAACACCGGGGAGCTGTTTTTT. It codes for CASSAPAWGQWNTGELFF.

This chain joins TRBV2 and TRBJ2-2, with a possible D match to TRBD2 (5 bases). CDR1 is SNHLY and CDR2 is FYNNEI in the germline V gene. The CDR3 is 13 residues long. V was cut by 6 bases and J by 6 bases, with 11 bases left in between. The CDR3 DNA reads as TGTGCCAGCAGCCCGGACTCCCCCGGGGAGCTGTTTTTT. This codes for CASSPDSPGELFF. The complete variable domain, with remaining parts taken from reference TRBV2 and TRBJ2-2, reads EPEVTQTPSHQVTQMGQEVILRCVPISNHLYFYWYRQILGQKVEFLVSFYNNEISEKSEIFDDQFSVERPDGSNFTLKIRSTKLEDSAMYFCASSPDSPGELFFGEGSRLTVL.

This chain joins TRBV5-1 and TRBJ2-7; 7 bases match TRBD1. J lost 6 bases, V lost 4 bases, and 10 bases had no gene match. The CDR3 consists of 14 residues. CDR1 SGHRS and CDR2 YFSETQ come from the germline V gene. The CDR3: CASSPGQYKGEQYF. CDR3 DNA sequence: TGCGCCAGCAGCCCGGGACAGTATAAGGGCGAGCAGTACTTC.